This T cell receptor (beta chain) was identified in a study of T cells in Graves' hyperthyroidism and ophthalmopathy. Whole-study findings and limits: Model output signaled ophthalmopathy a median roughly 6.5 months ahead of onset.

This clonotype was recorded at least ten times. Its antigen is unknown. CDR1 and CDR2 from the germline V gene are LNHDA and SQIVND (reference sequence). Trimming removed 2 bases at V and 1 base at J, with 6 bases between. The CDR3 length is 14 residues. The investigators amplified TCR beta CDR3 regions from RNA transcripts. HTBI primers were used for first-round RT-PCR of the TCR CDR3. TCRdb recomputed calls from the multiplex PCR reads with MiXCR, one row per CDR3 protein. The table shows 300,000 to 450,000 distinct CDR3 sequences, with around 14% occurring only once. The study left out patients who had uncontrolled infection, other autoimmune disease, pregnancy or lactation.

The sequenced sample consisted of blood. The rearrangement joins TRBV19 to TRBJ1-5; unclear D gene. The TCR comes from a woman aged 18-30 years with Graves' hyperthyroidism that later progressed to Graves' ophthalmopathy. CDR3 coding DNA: TGTGCCAGTAGTATATCCGGGAGCAATCAGCCCCAGCATTTT. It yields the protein CASSISGSNQPQHF. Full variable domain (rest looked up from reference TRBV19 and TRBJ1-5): DGGITQSPKYLFRKEGQNVTLSCEQNLNHDAMYWYRQDPGQGLRLIYYSQIVNDFQKGDIAEGYSVSREKKESFPLTVTSAQKNPTAFYLCASSISGSNQPQHFGDGTRLSIL.